The subject of this entry is one T cell receptor beta chain. Its matching antigen is unknown. This CDR3 region has 10 residues. Germline V gene sequence: CDR1 SQVTM, CDR2 ANQGSEA. V was pared by 5 bases and J by 9 bases, with 8 bases between. These data originate in a study of cytomegalovirus exposure and HLA in healthy donors. Study details: In a later analysis, it was reported that the 120 or so validation repertoires had been produced on the same platform as the 670 or so repertoires belonging to the first cohort. Study findings and constraints: The authors listed about 170 TCR beta chains as cytomegalovirus-associated. CMV antigen specificity was confirmed in vitro for three CMV-associated chains.

Method: immunoSEQ multiplex PCR; TCRdb's copy keeps in-frame clones and lacks some. The sample comprises some 66,000 clones, approximately 97% of which are singletons, and 1.5% to 2% rests with the top ten. The V gene is TRBV29-1, the J gene TRBJ2-1, with D uncertain. The receptor was isolated from a woman aged 18-30 years in good health and CMV-seropositive. Sequencing input: PBMCs. The CDR3 region has the DNA TGCAGCGTTTGGTGGGCTGAGCAGTTCTTC. Protein product: CSVWWAEQFF.